These T cell receptor beta chains were read from a single sample in a study of CD8+CD57+ T cells in acquired aplastic anemia. MiXCR was run by TCRdb on the reads, yielding one entry per CDR3 protein. The sample consists of 150,000 to 200,000 distinct CDR3 sequences, roughly 40% of them appearing once. Sequencing input: sorted CD4+, CD8+, or CD8+CD57+ T cells (not recorded which) from PBMCs. The origin of the receptors is a human donor in good health. Both conserved end residues are part of each CDR3. The order of the fields is clone size, D gene, J gene, V gene, CDR3 DNA, CDR3 protein. The D gene is left open where the match is weak. Clone size is shown for a subset of rows, as once, few, many or a class of expanded clone.

once	-	TRBJ2-7	TRBV2	TGTGCCAGCATAAGGGATCGAGGCCACGAGCAGTACTTC	CASIRDRGHEQYF
-	TRBD1	TRBJ2-3	TRBV30	TGTGCCTGGAGAGGGGACAGGGGGTTAGATACGCAGTATTTT	CAWRGDRGLDTQYF
-	-	TRBJ2-5	TRBV20-1	TGCAGTGCTAGCGTCGGCCAGTACCAAGAGACCCAGTACTTC	CSASVGQYQETQYF
many	TRBD1	TRBJ1-2	TRBV7-9	TGTGCCAGCAGCTTATACGGACGGGACAGGGCCTATGGCTACACCTTC	CASSLYGRDRAYGYTF
many	TRBD2	TRBJ2-1	TRBV7-3	TGTGCCAGCAGCTTAACCGGGACTAGCCAATTGAATGAGCAGTTCTTC	CASSLTGTSQLNEQFF
few	-	TRBJ2-3	TRBV5-6	TGTGCCAGCAGTAGGGGAACTCCAGATACGCAGTATTTT	CASSRGTPDTQYF
many	-	TRBJ1-1	TRBV29-1	TGCAGCGTTGTAGTATTGAGGACAGCGACTGAAGCTTTCTTT	CSVVVLRTATEAFF
-	-	TRBJ2-5	TRBV2	TGTGCCAGCAGGGCAGCCAATCAGCCCCAGTACTTC	CASRAANQPQYF
many	-	TRBJ1-6	TRBV3-1	TGTGCCAGCAGCCAAGTGGCGGTTAATTCACCCCTCCACTTT	CASSQVAVNSPLHF
-	-	TRBJ2-7	TRBV7-7	TGTGCTAGCAGCTTTAACAGGGCCCACGAGCAGTACTTC	CASSFNRAHEQYF
many	TRBD2	TRBJ2-3	TRBV10-3	TGTGCCATCAGTGCGGCGGGAGTAACAGATACGCAGTATTTT	CAISAAGVTDTQYF
-	TRBD2	TRBJ2-5	TRBV2	TGTGCCGGCAGTGTGAGCGGGAGGGACCAAGAGACCCAGTACTTC	CAGSVSGRDQETQYF
-	TRBD1	TRBJ1-1	TRBV2	TGTGCCAGCTACACAGGGGGCACTGAAGCTTTCTTT	CASYTGGTEAFF
many	TRBD2	TRBJ2-7	TRBV19	TGTGCCAGTAGTATAAGGACTAGCGGGAGCTCCTACGAGCAGTACTTC	CASSIRTSGSSYEQYF
many	-	TRBJ1-5	TRBV10-3	TGTGCCATCGCAGCGGTTAGCAATCAGCCCCAGCATTTT	CAIAAVSNQPQHF
-	TRBD2	TRBJ2-7	TRBV10-3	TGTGCCATCAGCTTAGGGGACGGGGGGTACGAGCAATACTTC	CAISLGDGGYEQYF
-	-	TRBJ1-2	TRBV24-1	TGTGCCACCAGTGATGGGACCTATGGCTACACCTTC	CATSDGTYGYTF
many	-	TRBJ2-6	TRBV10-3	TGTGCCATCAGTGACCTCCGAAGGGCCGAAAGCTCTGGGGCCAACGTCCTGACTTTC	CAISDLRRAESSGANVLTF
-	-	TRBJ2-5	TRBV20-1	TGCAGTGCTAGCCGAGGAGAAGAGACCCAGTACTTC	CSASRGEETQYF
-	-	TRBJ2-5	TRBV10-3	TGTGCCATCAGTGAAATGACAGGAGTACCGGGCGGCCAGTACTTC	CAISEMTGVPGGQYF
many	-	TRBJ1-1	TRBV10-3	TGTGCCACGACTCTGAACACTGAAGCTTTCTTT	CATTLNTEAFF
-	-	TRBJ1-1	TRBV10-3	TGTGCCTTCAGTCTACAGGGTGTGGGCACTGAAGCTTTCTTT	CAFSLQGVGTEAFF
-	TRBD2	TRBJ2-3	TRBV25-1	TGTGCCAGCAGTGTTTTCCTAGCGGGAGCAGATACGCAGTATTTT	CASSVFLAGADTQYF
many	-	TRBJ2-5	TRBV9	TGTGCCAGCAGCGACCAAGACAGGCTATCGACCCAGTACTTC	CASSDQDRLSTQYF
-	TRBD1	TRBJ2-3	TRBV24-1	TGTGCCACCAGTGACACTCGGACAGGGGATGTGACAGATACGCAGTATTTT	CATSDTRTGDVTDTQYF
many	TRBD1	TRBJ2-7	TRBV4-1	TGCGCCAGCAGCCAAGGGAGGCTGGGACAGGGGCGAAAGACCTACGAGCAGTACTTC	CASSQGRLGQGRKTYEQYF
many	-	TRBJ2-1	TRBV10-3	TGTGCCATCGCGGCTAGCTTTAACGATGAGCAGTTCTTC	CAIAASFNDEQFF
-	TRBD1	TRBJ1-5	TRBV9	TGTGCCAGCAGCGTAGATGACAGGGGCAATCAGCCCCAGCATTTT	CASSVDDRGNQPQHF
few	TRBD2	TRBJ2-1	TRBV18	TGTGCCAGCTCAGACGAAGCGGGAGCTCGTGAGCAGTTCTTC	CASSDEAGAREQFF
few	-	TRBJ2-5	TRBV6-5	TGTGCCAGCAGTTTTAGGGGGTTGGAGACCCAGTACTTC	CASSFRGLETQYF